Reported below is one T cell receptor beta chain. Its antigen is currently not known. No quality values exist for individual bases; no much larger clone is one base distant. Library preparation employed the immunoSEQ multiplex PCR assay. For the original study's pipeline: A statistical classification framework was built for diagnosing cytomegalovirus status from the catalog of TCR beta chain sequences. TCRdb stores this immuneACCESS table with in-frame sequences only. Part of the clones is absent; in the studies checked, under half of the shortfall reflects unresolved V genes, and no reason is known for the rest. D and trimming come from the DNA, and the V and J calls and clone size come from that table. The sample contains some 48,000 clones, 94% of them found a single time. 7.8% of the sample rests with the top ten. Donors formed part of the validation cohort, which comprised 120 subjects and was distinct from the first cohort of under 750 subjects.

These data belong to a study of cytomegalovirus exposure and HLA in healthy donors (dated by TCRdb to the late 2010s). For the wider study: According to a later analysis, one platform produced both the 120 validation repertoires and the 666 repertoires of the first cohort. The aim of the study was to test whether cataloging public T cell receptors could identify signatures of past pathogen exposure. A separate validation cohort of more than 100 different subjects was used in addition to the roughly 670-subject first cohort. To predict cytomegalovirus infection status, the study brought together high-throughput TCR immunosequencing, statistical association of individual TCRs with disease status, and machine learning. Study-wide findings and limitations: In vitro tests confirmed that a few of the cytomegalovirus-associated TCR beta chains recognize cytomegalovirus antigens. The study gave a list of about 160 TCR beta chains associated with cytomegalovirus. It was suggested by the authors that the approach could potentially be generalized to other disease states and immunological phenotypes. The classifier was reported to diagnose cytomegalovirus status with high specificity and sensitivity in both the original and validation cohorts. In a later analysis, TCRs clustered in the first cohort were found to also tend to co-occur in the approximately 120 validation repertoires, with 94% of cluster scores above 0. While some public TCRs were present in many individuals, most TCR sequences turned up only very rarely across donors. The validation cohort had no HLA typing available for a later analysis, so co-occurrence within that cohort was assessed over all 130 or so repertoires.

The CDR3 sequence holds 16 residues, the cysteine and phenylalanine included. CDR3 DNA only is kept here, 48 bases in frame from base 1. Sequences KGHSH (CDR1) and LQKENI (CDR2) are obtained from the germline V gene. V ends up 4 bases short and J 2 bases short, with an unmatched junction base count of 10. The V and J segments used are TRBV18 and TRBJ1-2; a stretch of 7 junction bases matches TRBD1. The specimen sequenced was PBMCs. The clonotype was recovered from a woman aged 18-30 years in good health and CMV-seropositive. The nucleotide sequence is given as TGTGCCAGCTCACTTGGACAGGCAACGGGAAACTATGGCTACACCTTC. The translation is CASSLGQATGNYGYTF. Reference TRBV18 and TRBJ1-2 proteins supply the regions before and after the CDR3; the full variable domain is: NAGVMQNPRHLVRRRGQEARLRCSPMKGHSHVYWYRQLPEEGLKFMVYLQKENIIDESGMPKERFSAEFPKEGPSILRIQQVVRGDSAAYFCASSLGQATGNYGYTFGSGTRLTVV.